The 31 T cell receptor beta chains listed next were all sequenced from one sample in a study of blood T cell repertoires in COVID-19. The data were produced by immunoSEQ multiplex PCR, yet TCRdb's version contains in-frame clones alone and is incomplete. Among 350,000 to 450,000 clones listed, approximately 91% were seen once. The sequenced sample was PBMCs or T cells enriched from blood (not recorded which). These receptors were taken from a young woman who had been exposed to COVID-19.

This chain uses TRBV4-3 with TRBJ2-7; TRBD2 aligns across 8 bases. The V segment lost 1 base and the J segment 4 bases; nucleotides outside the gene matches: 6. Germline-derived CDR1 and CDR2 are LGHNA and YSLEER. The CDR3 runs to 15 residues. This chain's CDR3 is CASSQVATSEYEQYF. The CDR3 DNA reads as TGCGCCAGCAGCCAAGTGGCGACTAGCGAATACGAGCAGTACTTC.

This chain joins TRBV19 and TRBJ1-1; tentative D call: TRBD1 (5 bases). V shed 6 bases and J shed 3 bases, with 14 bases lying between them. Germline CDR1 reads LNHDA; CDR2 reads SQIVND (reference sequence). The CDR3 covers 14 residues. CDR3: CASSEDTYHTEAFF. The DNA for the CDR3 is TGTGCCAGTAGCGAGGACACCTATCACACTGAAGCTTTCTTT.

V usage is TRBV5-1 and J usage is TRBJ2-7; 9 bases fit TRBD2. Germline lookup yields CDR1 SGHRS and CDR2 YFSETQ. CDR3 length: 15 residues. The J segment lost 6 bases and the V segment lost 2 bases, leaving 9 bases of the junction unmatched. The CDR3 nucleotides read TGCGCCAGCAGCTTTTGGGCTAGCGGGGACGGCGAGCAGTACTTC. It is translated as CASSFWASGDGEQYF.

As DNA, the CDR3 is TGCGCCAGCAGCCAAGAGCGGGGGGGGTACTACGAGCAGTACTTC. Translated, it gives CASSQERGGYYEQYF. The V and J genes are TRBV4-3 and TRBJ2-7; 9 bases fit TRBD2. V shed 0 bases, J shed 3 bases, and the junction held 3 bases outside the gene matches. This CDR3 region has 15 residues. The germline CDR1 and CDR2 sequences are LGHNA and YSLEER.

V and J are TRBV29-1 and TRBJ2-7, with 9 bases lining up with TRBD1. Germline loops: CDR1 SQVTM, CDR2 ANQGSEA. V was clipped by 6 bases and J by 2 bases; unmatched bases: 17. The length of the CDR3 is 17 residues. DNA for the CDR3: TGCAGCGTCGTAGGAGGGACAGGGTTCGAGGGGGCCTACGAGCAGTACTTC. Translated: CSVVGGTGFEGAYEQYF.

J is TRBJ2-1 and V is TRBV5-1, with 8 bases fitting TRBD1. Per germline, CDR1 SGHRS and CDR2 YFSETQ. The CDR3 extends over 15 amino acids. Germline trimming cut 2 bases from V and 5 bases from J; bases unmatched to any gene: 6. The chain's CDR3 is CASSFDQGAHNEQFF. The CDR3 DNA is TGCGCCAGCAGCTTCGATCAGGGGGCCCACAATGAGCAGTTCTTC. Supplemented by reference TRBV5-1 and TRBJ2-1, the full variable domain reads KAGVTQTPRYLIKTRGQQVTLSCSPISGHRSVSWYQQTPGQGLQFLFEYFSETQRNKGNFPGRFSGRQFSNSRSEMNVSTLELGDSALYLCASSFDQGAHNEQFFGPGTRLTVL.

The rearrangement joins TRBV4-2 to TRBJ1-5; D is unclear. Trimming removed 4 bases at V and 3 bases at J, with 13 bases between. Germline V gene data show CDR1 as LGHNA and CDR2 as YNFKEQ. The CDR3 runs to 15 residues. CDR3 in amino acids: CASSREAGYNQPQHF. The CDR3 region has the DNA TGTGCCAGCAGCCGGGAAGCGGGCTACAATCAGCCCCAGCATTTT.

The chain couples TRBV9 to TRBJ2-3, with a weak D call TRBD1 (5 bases). Germline lookup yields CDR1 SGDLS and CDR2 YYNGEE. V lost 0 bases, J lost 0 bases, and 11 bases lay in between. There are 16 residues in the CDR3. The CDR3 coding sequence is TGTGCCAGCAGCGTAGTGGGTGGACAAAGCACAGATACGCAGTATTTT. Its translation: CASSVVGGQSTDTQYF.

This clone has a single count. The chain has TRBV11-2 and TRBJ2-5; D possibly corresponds to TRBD2 (7 bases). The CDR3 extends over 16 amino acids. Between the trimmed V and J ends, which lost 6 bases and 5 bases, there was a span of 22 bases. The germline gives CDR1 SGHAT, CDR2 FQNNGV. The CDR3 spells CASSSRGGELRETQYF. The CDR3 coding sequence is TGTGCCAGCAGTTCCCGCGGGGGCGAATTAAGGGAGACCCAGTACTTC.

This clone has a single count. This sequence joins TRBV18 and TRBJ2-6; a weak D match, TRBD1 (6 bases). CDR3 length: 16 amino acids. CDR1 is KGHSH, CDR2 LQKENI, per germline. Trimming removed 5 bases at V and 0 bases at J, with 11 bases between. CDR3 bases: TGTGCCAGCTCATCAGACAGGAGCTCTGGGGCCAACGTCCTGACTTTC. Protein product: CASSSDRSSGANVLTF.

V usage is TRBV4-1 and J usage is TRBJ2-7; 12 bases are a match to TRBD2. From germline, CDR1 is MGHRA and CDR2 YSYEKL. The CDR3 is 16 amino acids. The V and J ends lost 4 bases and 2 bases, in that order; junction bases with no gene match: 6. The CDR3 loop is CASSRGRTSGTYEQYF. The CDR3 bases are TGCGCCAGCAGCCGAGGAAGGACTAGCGGGACCTACGAGCAGTACTTC.

This clone showed up just a few times. This chain links TRBV24-1 with TRBJ2-7, with a tentative D call TRBD1 (6 bases). Germline V lookup: CDR1 KGHDR, CDR2 SFDVKD. This CDR3 is 14 amino acids long. The V gene lost 4 bases and the J gene lost 7 bases, with 16 bases spanning the gap. This CDR3 is CATSDYGTPGEQYF. DNA for the CDR3: TGTGCCACCAGTGACTACGGGACACCAGGGGAGCAGTACTTC.

The CDR3 here is CASRFTTGVAYEQYF. The CDR3, as DNA: TGTGCCAGCAGATTCACGACAGGTGTTGCCTACGAGCAGTACTTC. This sequence joins TRBV6-5 and TRBJ2-7; weak D call: TRBD1 (6 bases). The CDR3 contains 15 residues. CDR1 MNHEY and CDR2 SVGAGI come from the germline V gene. V gave up 6 bases and J gave up 2 bases, with 17 bases separating them.

The chain employs TRBV29-1 and TRBJ2-2; TRBD2 agrees at 12 bases. The germline gives CDR1 SQVTM, CDR2 ANQGSEA. The trim removed 6 bases at V and 0 bases at J, leaving 2 bases unmatched. The CDR3 contains 15 residues. The chain's CDR3 is CSVRTSGTNTGELFF. The CDR3 DNA reads TGCAGCGTACGGACTAGCGGGACGAACACCGGGGAGCTGTTTTTT.

This clone has a count of ten or more. CDR3 coding DNA: TGTGCCAGCCAAGGGCAGGGGGCAGGTGGCTACACCTTC. Protein product: CASQGQGAGGYTF. The V and J genes are TRBV7-9 and TRBJ1-2; 8 nucleotides agree with TRBD1. In germline, CDR1 is SEHNR, CDR2 FQNEAQ (reference sequence). The CDR3 runs to 13 residues. Trimming cost V 8 bases and J 7 bases; bases outside gene matches: 9.

V gene TRBV7-2 combines with J gene TRBJ2-7, with 8 bases lining up with TRBD2. CDR3 length equals 15 residues. Germline trimming cut 2 bases from V and 6 bases from J; bases unmatched to any gene: 9. Germline V lookup: CDR1 SGHTA, CDR2 FQGNSA. The CDR3: CASSLSDSGGVEQYF. The CDR3, as DNA: TGTGCCAGCAGCTTATCGGACTCGGGAGGGGTCGAGCAGTACTTC. The complete variable domain, with remaining parts taken from reference TRBV7-2 and TRBJ2-7, reads GAGVSQSPSNKVTEKGKDVELRCDPISGHTALYWYRQSLGQGLEFLIYFQGNSAPDKSGLPSDRFSAERTGGSVSTLTIQRTQQEDSAVYLCASSLSDSGGVEQYFGPGTRLTVT.

The chain is built from TRBV5-1 and TRBJ1-1; perhaps TRBD1 as D (5 bases). The CDR3 is 15 amino acids. The V gene lost 3 bases and the J gene lost 1 base, with 13 bases spanning the gap. The germline V gene encodes CDR1 SGHRS and CDR2 YFSETQ. The CDR3: CASSSGSRANTEAFF. The CDR3 nucleotides are TGCGCCAGCAGCTCGGGTTCCAGGGCGAACACTGAAGCTTTCTTT.

As to this clone: The identical CDR3 is also encoded by other nucleotide sequences in the sample. V is TRBV20-1 and J is TRBJ2-7; 7 nucleotides agree with TRBD2. The junction had 6 bases not matched to a gene; V was cut back by 3 bases and J by 4 bases. This CDR3 is built from 13 residues. Per the germline V gene, CDR1 is DFQATT and CDR2 is SNEGSKA (reference sequence). CDR3 protein: CSASRGGFYEQYF. CDR3 nucleotides: TGCAGTGCTAGTCGCGGGGGTTTTTACGAGCAGTACTTC.

The chain uses TRBV9 and TRBJ2-7; 8 bases match TRBD1. The germline gives CDR1 SGDLS, CDR2 YYNGEE. This CDR3 has 15 amino acids. V trimming: 2 bases; J trimming: 3 bases; junction bases outside the gene matches: 7. CDR3: CASSVGTGKLYEQYF. The CDR3 DNA follows: TGTGCCAGCAGCGTCGGGACAGGTAAACTCTACGAGCAGTACTTC. Full variable domain (outside the CDR3, taken from reference TRBV9 and TRBJ2-7): DSGVTQTPKHLITATGQRVTLRCSPRSGDLSVYWYQQSLDQGLQFLIQYYNGEERAKGNILERFSAQQFPDLHSELNLSSLELGDSALYFCASSVGTGKLYEQYFGPGTRLTVT.

This clone was seen once. The chain joins TRBV4-3 to TRBJ1-1; 8 positions agree with TRBD1. J gave up 4 bases and V 1 base, and 5 bases lay outside the gene matches. Per the germline V gene, CDR1 is LGHNA and CDR2 is YSLEER. The CDR3 covers 15 residues. Written as DNA, the CDR3 is TGCGCCAGCAGCCAAGTTATCAGGGGGCCCACTGAAGCTTTCTTT. The encoded protein is CASSQVIRGPTEAFF.

The J gene is TRBJ2-1, the V gene TRBV7-9; the D gene is possibly TRBD2 (6 bases). Germline V gene data show CDR1 as SEHNR and CDR2 as FQNEAQ (reference sequence). The CDR3 spans 17 residues. The V end was cut by 1 base, the J end by 0 bases, with 13 bases between. CDR3: CASSLVRRGSSYNEQFF. The CDR3 nucleotides read TGTGCCAGCAGCTTAGTACGGCGGGGTTCCTCCTACAATGAGCAGTTCTTC.

This clone showed up just once. The chain couples TRBV3-1 (or the pseudogene TRBV3-2) to TRBJ2-7; 7 bases match TRBD2. CDR1 and CDR2 from the germline V gene are LGHDT and YNNKEL (reference sequence). The CDR3 runs 16 residues. J gave up 0 bases and V 4 bases, and 9 bases lay outside the gene matches. Here the CDR3 reads CASSLSRGSFSYEQYF. The CDR3 DNA reads as TGTGCCAGCAGCCTTTCGCGCGGGAGTTTCTCCTACGAGCAGTACTTC.

This clone was seen once. The chain employs TRBV11-1 and TRBJ1-1, with D possibly TRBD1 on 5 matching bases. CDR1 and CDR2 (germline): SGHAT, FQDESV (reference sequence). There are 14 residues in the CDR3. Trimming pared 5 bases from V and 10 bases from J, leaving 20 bases between. This CDR3 reads CASSPGGARVGAFF. CDR3 coding DNA: TGTGCCAGCAGCCCAGGAGGGGCGCGGGTGGGAGCTTTCTTT.

J is TRBJ1-1 and V is TRBV9; no definite D call. Germline-derived CDR1 and CDR2 are SGDLS and YYNGEE. V was clipped by 3 bases and J by 7 bases, with 10 bases between them. The CDR3 runs to 12 residues. The CDR3, as DNA: TGTGCCAGCAGCGCCCCCGGTCGTGAAGCTTTCTTT. This codes for CASSAPGREAFF.

V is TRBV15 and J is TRBJ2-2; D perhaps matches TRBD1 (6 bases). The V end was cut by 4 bases, the J end by 5 bases, with 11 bases between. The CDR3 sequence is 14 residues long. Germline CDR1 LNHNV, CDR2 YYDKDF (reference sequence). The CDR3 region has the DNA TGTGCCACCAGCACAGGGGAGCGGACCGGGGAGCTGTTTTTT. This sequence encodes CATSTGERTGELFF.

The genes are TRBV27 and TRBJ2-7; 7 bases are shared with TRBD1. The CDR3 has 17 amino acids. The germline CDR1 and CDR2 sequences are MNHEY and SMNVEV (reference sequence). Trimming took 2 bases from V and 2 from J; bases not matched to a gene: 12. This chain's CDR3 is CASSLRQNRGPTYEQYF. The CDR3 DNA is TGTGCCAGCAGTTTAAGACAAAACAGGGGCCCCACCTACGAGCAGTACTTC.

This chain uses TRBV10-1 with TRBJ2-1; 10 bases align to TRBD2. Germline CDR1 reads WNHNN; CDR2 reads SYGVQD (reference sequence). This CDR3 region has 15 residues. The V gene end was trimmed by 4 bases and the J gene end by 7 bases; junction bases not matched to a gene: 7. The CDR3: CASSVTAGGNNEQFF. The CDR3 bases are TGCGCCAGCAGTGTCACAGCGGGAGGGAATAATGAGCAGTTCTTC.

The rearrangement joins TRBV12-3 or TRBV12-4 to TRBJ2-1; TRBD2 matches 9 bases. The CDR3 totals 13 residues. Germline trimming cut 5 bases from V and 13 bases from J; bases unmatched to any gene: 9. The CDR3 spells CASSMGLAYPQFF. The CDR3, as DNA: TGTGCCAGCAGTATGGGACTAGCCTACCCCCAGTTCTTC.

V and J are TRBV10-3 and TRBJ2-5; 11 bases are shared with TRBD2. The CDR3 is 17 amino acids. In germline, CDR1 is ENHRY, CDR2 SYGVKD. V lost 0 bases to trimming and J lost 5 bases; unmatched junction nucleotides: 8. As DNA, the CDR3 is TGTGCCATCAGTGAGTCGTCTAGCGGGGGGCCCTGGGAGACCCAGTACTTC. Residues: CAISESSSGGPWETQYF.

The genes are TRBV18 and TRBJ2-7; 10 bases map to TRBD2. V was clipped by 5 bases and J by 3 bases; unmatched bases: 1. The CDR3 spans 13 residues. Looked up from germline, CDR1 is KGHSH and CDR2 is LQKENI. CDR3 coding DNA: TGTGCCAGCTCATCTAGCGGGGGCTACGAGCAGTACTTC. This gives the protein CASSSSGGYEQYF.

This clone has a handful of counts. CDR3 region: CSVSGTANQPQHF. In nucleotides, the CDR3 is TGCAGCGTTTCCGGGACAGCTAATCAGCCCCAGCATTTT. This sequence joins TRBV29-1 and TRBJ1-5; 7 bases are a match to TRBD1. Germline loops: CDR1 SQVTM, CDR2 ANQGSEA. V was clipped by 5 bases and J by 4 bases; unmatched bases: 5. The CDR3 extends over 13 amino acids.